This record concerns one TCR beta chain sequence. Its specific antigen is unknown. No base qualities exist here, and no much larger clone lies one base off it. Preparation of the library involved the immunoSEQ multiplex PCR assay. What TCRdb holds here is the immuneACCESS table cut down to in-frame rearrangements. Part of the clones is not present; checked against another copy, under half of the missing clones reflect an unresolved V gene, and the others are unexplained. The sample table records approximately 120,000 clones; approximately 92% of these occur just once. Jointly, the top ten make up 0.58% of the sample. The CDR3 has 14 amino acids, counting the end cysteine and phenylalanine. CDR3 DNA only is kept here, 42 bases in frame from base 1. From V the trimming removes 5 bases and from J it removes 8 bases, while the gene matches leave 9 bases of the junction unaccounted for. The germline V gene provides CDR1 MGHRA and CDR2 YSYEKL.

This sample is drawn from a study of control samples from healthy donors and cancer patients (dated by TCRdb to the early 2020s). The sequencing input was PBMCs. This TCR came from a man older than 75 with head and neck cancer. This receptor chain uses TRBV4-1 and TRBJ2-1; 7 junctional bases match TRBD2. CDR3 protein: CASSLGAGRDEQFF. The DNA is TGCGCCAGCAGCTTAGGTGCGGGGAGGGATGAGCAGTTCTTC.